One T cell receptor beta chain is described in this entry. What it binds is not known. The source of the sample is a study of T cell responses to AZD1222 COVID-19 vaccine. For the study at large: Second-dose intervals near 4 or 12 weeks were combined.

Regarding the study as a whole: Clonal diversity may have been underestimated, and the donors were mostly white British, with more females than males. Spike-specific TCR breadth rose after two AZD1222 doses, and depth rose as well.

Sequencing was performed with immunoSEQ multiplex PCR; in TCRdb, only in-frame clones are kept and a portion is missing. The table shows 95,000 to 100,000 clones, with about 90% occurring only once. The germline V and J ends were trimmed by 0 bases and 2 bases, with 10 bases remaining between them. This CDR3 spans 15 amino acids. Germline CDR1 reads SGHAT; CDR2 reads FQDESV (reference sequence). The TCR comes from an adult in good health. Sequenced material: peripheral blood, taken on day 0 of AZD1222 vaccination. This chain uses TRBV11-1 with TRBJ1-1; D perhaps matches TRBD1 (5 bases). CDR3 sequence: CASSLAVTDNTEAFF. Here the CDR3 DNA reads TGTGCCAGCAGCTTAGCTGTGACAGATAACACTGAAGCTTTCTTT.